Presented here are 20 T cell receptor beta chains from one specimen sequenced in a study of vaccination effects on CD4 cells after COVID-19. Culture proceeded for about 11 days, and CD4+ T cells were then isolated. This table comes from immunoSEQ multiplex PCR, and its TCRdb copy is limited to in-frame clones, with some not included. The sample includes 45,000 or so clones, about 80% of them seen just once. These receptors are not linked to any known antigen. The sequencing used CD4+ T cells from PBMCs cultured without peptide, collected before COVID-19 vaccination. Receptors originate from a human donor who had a prior SARS-CoV-2 infection.

The chain carries TRBV7-2 and TRBJ2-1, with D maybe TRBD2 (6 bases). Trimming took off 0 bases at V and 4 bases at J, with 7 bases between the two ends. The V gene's germline CDR1 is SGHTA and CDR2 FQGNSA. The CDR3 has 14 residues. The CDR3 sequence is CASSLAGGYNEQFF. CDR3 nucleotides: TGTGCCAGCAGCTTAGCGGGGGGTTACAATGAGCAGTTCTTC. The full variable domain, completed using reference TRBV7-2 and TRBJ2-1, is GAGVSQSPSNKVTEKGKDVELRCDPISGHTALYWYRQSLGQGLEFLIYFQGNSAPDKSGLPSDRFSAERTGGSVSTLTIQRTQQEDSAVYLCASSLAGGYNEQFFGPGTRLTVL.

This chain uses TRBV7-3 with TRBJ2-3; D not certain. CDR3 length: 14 amino acids. Germline CDR1 reads SGHTA; CDR2 reads FQGTGA. Trimming stripped 5 bases from V and 2 bases from J, with 11 bases between. In nucleotides, the CDR3 is TGTGCCAGCAGCCAGAGGTCTAACACAGATACGCAGTATTTT. Translated: CASSQRSNTDTQYF.

This chain links TRBV4-1 with TRBJ2-2; possible D gene TRBD1, 7 bases. Per germline, CDR1 MGHRA and CDR2 YSYEKL. The CDR3 loop spans 17 amino acids. Trimming took 2 bases from V and 2 from J, leaving 15 bases between them. The CDR3 nucleotides are TGCGCCAGCAGCCAAAGGAGGGGGCAGGGCAACACCGGGGAGCTGTTTTTT. Translated: CASSQRRGQGNTGELFF.

This clone turned up a few times. This rearrangement joins TRBV3-1 (or the pseudogene TRBV3-2) to TRBJ1-5, with D uncertain. Trimming shortened V by 1 base and J by 7 bases, and 5 bases separated the two germline ends. The germline gives CDR1 LGHDT, CDR2 YNNKEL (reference sequence). The CDR3 is 12 amino acids. CDR3 amino acids: CASSQGWQPQHF. CDR3 DNA sequence: TGTGCCAGCAGCCAAGGGTGGCAGCCCCAGCATTTT.

The V and J genes are TRBV2 and TRBJ1-2; D is unresolved. Trimming stripped 0 bases from V and 4 bases from J, with 9 bases between. Germline-derived CDR1 and CDR2 are SNHLY and FYNNEI. There are 14 residues in the CDR3. The chain's CDR3 is CASSEAQEGYGYTF. CDR3 in DNA: TGTGCCAGCAGTGAAGCCCAGGAGGGCTATGGCTACACCTTC.

The chain carries TRBV7-2 and TRBJ1-1; D ambiguous. Trimming removed 3 bases from V and 5 bases from J, with 13 bases in between. The CDR3 is 14 residues long. Germline CDR1 reads SGHTA; CDR2 reads FQGNSA. The CDR3 coding sequence is TGTGCCAGCAGCTTCGGGCGGGCGGGGACTGAAGCTTTCTTT. Protein: CASSFGRAGTEAFF.

The chain joins TRBV5-1 to TRBJ2-2; the D gene is possibly TRBD1 (6 bases). The CDR3 loop spans 14 amino acids. Trimming took 2 bases from V and 4 from J, leaving 9 bases between them. CDR1 is SGHRS, CDR2 YFSETQ, per germline. CDR3 in amino acids: CASSLTGFTGELFF. CDR3 DNA: TGCGCCAGCAGCTTAACAGGGTTCACCGGGGAGCTGTTTTTT.

This clone occurred once. The chain employs TRBV30 and TRBJ2-7; 7 positions agree with TRBD2. V was pared by 0 bases and J by 6 bases, with 17 bases of the junction left unmatched. Germline CDR1 reads GTSNPN; CDR2 reads SVGIG (reference sequence). The length of the CDR3 is 17 residues. The CDR3: CAWSVRIALGRAAEQYF. The CDR3 coding sequence is TGTGCCTGGAGTGTCCGTATAGCGTTAGGGAGGGCCGCCGAGCAGTACTTC.

The rearrangement links TRBV7-3 to TRBJ2-1; 8 bases align to TRBD2. The CDR3 length is 15 residues. Germline CDR1 SGHTA, CDR2 FQGTGA. Unmatched junction bases numbered 9, after V lost 1 base and J lost 10 bases. In nucleotides, the CDR3 is TGTGCCAGCAGCTTAAGTCGGGGGGGAATAGGCGAGCAGTTCTTC. Protein: CASSLSRGGIGEQFF.

The CDR3 region has the DNA TGTGCCAGCAGCCCTCGCCGGGGGTTACTGGGTTATGGCTACACCTTC. Encoded protein: CASSPRRGLLGYGYTF. This chain joins TRBV28 and TRBJ1-2; D is perhaps TRBD1 (5 bases). The germline V gene encodes CDR1 MDHEN and CDR2 SYDVKM. The CDR3 is 16 amino acids. The V end lost 6 bases, the J end lost 5 bases, and 22 bases lay between the germline ends.

This chain links TRBV11-2 with TRBJ1-1; possible D gene TRBD1, 5 bases. Looked up from germline, CDR1 is SGHAT and CDR2 is FQNNGV. The V end was cut by 2 bases, the J end by 4 bases, with 11 bases between. The CDR3 runs to 14 residues. This chain's CDR3 is CASSLNGASTEAFF. CDR3 sequence (DNA): TGTGCCAGCAGCTTAAATGGGGCTTCCACTGAAGCTTTCTTT.

This chain links TRBV5-6 with TRBJ2-5, with 13 bases matching TRBD2. CDR1 and CDR2 from the germline V gene are SGHDT and YYEEEE. The CDR3 has 15 amino acids. V was pared by 4 bases and J by 5 bases, with 5 bases of the junction left unmatched. The CDR3 nucleotides read TGTGCCAGCAGCCTGGTGGGACTAGCGGGGGAGACCCAGTACTTC. Residues: CASSLVGLAGETQYF.

J is TRBJ2-7 and V is TRBV11-2; D remains ambiguous. V was clipped by 6 bases and J by 5 bases, with 14 bases between them. The CDR3 contains 13 residues. Germline V gene data show CDR1 as SGHAT and CDR2 as FQNNGV. The CDR3: CASRSAFGHEQYF. In nucleotides, the CDR3 is TGTGCCAGCAGGAGCGCATTTGGTCACGAGCAGTACTTC. Drawing the rest from reference TRBV11-2 and TRBJ2-7, the complete variable domain is EAGVAQSPRYKIIEKRQSVAFWCNPISGHATLYWYQQILGQGPKLLIQFQNNGVVDDSQLPKDRFSAERLKGVDSTLKIQPAKLEDSAVYLCASRSAFGHEQYFGPGTRLTVT.

For the CDR3, the DNA is TGCAGCGTCGGTACGGGACTAGCGGGGGGAATTGGGCCGCAGTATTTT. It specifies CSVGTGLAGGIGPQYF. The chain employs TRBV29-1 and TRBJ2-3, with 15 bases identical to TRBD2. Germline-derived CDR1 and CDR2 are SQVTM and ANQGSEA. V lost 6 bases and J lost 10; bases outside the gene matches: 14. The CDR3 has 16 amino acids.

This clone has only one observation. The J gene is TRBJ1-5, the V gene TRBV2; 8 bases align to TRBD1. The CDR3 covers 14 residues. Per the germline V gene, CDR1 is SNHLY and CDR2 is FYNNEI. The V segment lost 5 bases and the J segment 2 bases; nucleotides outside the gene matches: 2. CDR3 coding DNA: TGTGCCAGCAGTAGGGGACAGGGCAATCAGCCCCAGCATTTT. Protein product: CASSRGQGNQPQHF. The complete variable domain, with remaining parts taken from reference TRBV2 and TRBJ1-5, reads EPEVTQTPSHQVTQMGQEVILRCVPISNHLYFYWYRQILGQKVEFLVSFYNNEISEKSEIFDDQFSVERPDGSNFTLKIRSTKLEDSAMYFCASSRGQGNQPQHFGDGTRLSIL.

The chain recombines TRBV6-2 or TRBV6-3 with TRBJ2-7; no reliable D call. Per the germline V gene, CDR1 is MNHEY and CDR2 is SVGEGT. The CDR3 spans 20 residues. Trimming took 2 bases from V and 2 from J, leaving 28 bases between them. CDR3 loop: CASSYLRSPRIQGFTYEQYF. The CDR3 bases are TGTGCCAGCAGTTACCTCAGAAGTCCGAGGATTCAAGGGTTTACCTACGAGCAGTACTTC.

The chain combines TRBV2 with TRBJ2-7; no clear D gene. CDR1 and CDR2 from the germline V gene are SNHLY and FYNNEI. V was shortened by 6 bases and J by 2 bases, with 14 bases between the two germline ends. This CDR3 has 14 residues. CDR3 loop: CASRARDGAYEQYF. The CDR3 nucleotides are TGTGCCAGCAGAGCCCGCGATGGGGCCTACGAGCAGTACTTC.

V is TRBV15 and J is TRBJ2-5; 8 positions agree with TRBD1. This CDR3 spans 14 amino acids. Germline values: CDR1 LNHNV, CDR2 YYDKDF (reference sequence). V gave up 8 bases and J gave up 3 bases; unmatched junction bases: 8. Here the CDR3 reads CATAVGQEKETQYF. For the CDR3, the DNA is TGTGCCACCGCTGTGGGACAGGAAAAAGAGACCCAGTACTTC. The full variable domain, in which reference TRBV15 and TRBJ2-5 provide the parts outside the CDR3, is DAMVIQNPRYQVTQFGKPVTLSCSQTLNHNVMYWYQQKSSQAPKLLFHYYDKDFNNEADTPDNFQSRRPNTSFCFLDIRSPGLGDTAMYLCATAVGQEKETQYFGPGTRLLVL.

This clone was detected only a few times. The chain has TRBV25-1 and TRBJ2-1; D tentatively fits TRBD1 or TRBD2 (5 bases each). Trimming removed 7 bases from V and 10 bases from J, with 17 bases in between. In germline, CDR1 is MGHDK, CDR2 SYGVNS. The CDR3 is 13 amino acids. CDR3 DNA sequence: TGTGCCAGCACCGATCCGAGGGGTGTGGAGCAGTTCTTC. Residues: CASTDPRGVEQFF.

This clone appeared a single time. The chain has TRBV19 and TRBJ1-5; possibly TRBD1 for D (5 bases). With 3 bases removed from V and 7 bases from J, the gap between germline ends came to 13 bases. Germline lookup yields CDR1 LNHDA and CDR2 SQIVND (reference sequence). The CDR3 consists of 14 residues. CDR3 sequence (DNA): TGTGCCAGTAGTATTACAGGTGGGGGACAGCCCCAGCATTTT. It translates to CASSITGGGQPQHF.